This T cell receptor (beta chain) originates from a study of shared clonotypes between healthy human individuals. Deep was the level at which the assay was run. The assay was immunoSEQ multiplex PCR, and TCRdb's table has in-frame clones only and misses some. The sample has around 1.4 million clones; less than 99% are singletons. Regarding this clone: The antigen remains undetermined.

V was clipped by 1 base and J by 7 bases; unmatched bases: 14. Germline V gives CDR1 SGHAT, CDR2 FQNNGV. The CDR3 covers 17 residues. Overall study findings and caveats: It was only blood that was sampled, and tissue repertoires likely differ. When naive CD4 clonotypes were compared across a handful of donors, 4% to 6.5% were shared.

This sequence was found in a man aged 25-40 years in good health. The chain recombines TRBV11-2 with TRBJ2-3, with 7 bases aligning to TRBD2. The specimen was naive CD4+ T cells sorted from blood. The subset was: CD45RA+ positively selected. The CDR3 bases are TGTGCCAGCAGCTTAGCGAATGCTTTGACTAGCTCCCATACGCAGTATTTT. Amino acid sequence: CASSLANALTSSHTQYF.